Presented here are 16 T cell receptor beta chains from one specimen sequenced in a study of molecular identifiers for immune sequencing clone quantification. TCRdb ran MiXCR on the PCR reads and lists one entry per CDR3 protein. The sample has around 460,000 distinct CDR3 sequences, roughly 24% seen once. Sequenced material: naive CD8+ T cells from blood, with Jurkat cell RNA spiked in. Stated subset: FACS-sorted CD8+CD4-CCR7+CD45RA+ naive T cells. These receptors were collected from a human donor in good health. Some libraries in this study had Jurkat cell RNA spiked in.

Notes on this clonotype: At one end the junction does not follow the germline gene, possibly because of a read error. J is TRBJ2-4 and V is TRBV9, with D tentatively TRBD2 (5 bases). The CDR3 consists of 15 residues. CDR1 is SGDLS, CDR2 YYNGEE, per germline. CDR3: CASSVSGIPRSIPYF. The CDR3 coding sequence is TGTGCCAGCAGCGTATCCGGGATACCCAGAAGCATTCCGTACTTC. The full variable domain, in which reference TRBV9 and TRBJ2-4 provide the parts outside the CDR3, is DSGVTQTPKHLITATGQRVTLRCSPRSGDLSVYWYQQSLDQGLQFLIQYYNGEERAKGNILERFSAQQFPDLHSELNLSSLELGDSALYFCASSVSGIPRSIPYFGAGTRLSVL.

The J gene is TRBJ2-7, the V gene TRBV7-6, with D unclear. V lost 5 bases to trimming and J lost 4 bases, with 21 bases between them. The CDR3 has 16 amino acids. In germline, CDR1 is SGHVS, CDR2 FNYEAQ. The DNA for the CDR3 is TGTGCCAGCAGCCTCAGCACTACAGTGGCTGCTTACGAGCAGTACTTC. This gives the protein CASSLSTTVAAYEQYF.

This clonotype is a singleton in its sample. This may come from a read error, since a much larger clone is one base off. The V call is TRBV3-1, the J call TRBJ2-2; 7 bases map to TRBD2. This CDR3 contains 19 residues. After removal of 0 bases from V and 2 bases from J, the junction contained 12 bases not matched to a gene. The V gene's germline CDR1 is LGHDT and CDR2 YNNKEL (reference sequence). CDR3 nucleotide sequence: TGTGCCAGCAGCCAAGAAGTCTGGGCTAGCGGAACAAACACCGGGGAGCTGTTTTTT. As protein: CASSQEVWASGTNTGELFF.

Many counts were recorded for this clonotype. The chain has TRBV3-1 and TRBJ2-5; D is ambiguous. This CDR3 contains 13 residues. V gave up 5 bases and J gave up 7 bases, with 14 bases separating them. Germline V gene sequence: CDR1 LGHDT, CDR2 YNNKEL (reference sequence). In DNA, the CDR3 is TGTGCCAGCAGCTACCGTGAAAACTGGACCCAGTACTTC. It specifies CASSYRENWTQYF.

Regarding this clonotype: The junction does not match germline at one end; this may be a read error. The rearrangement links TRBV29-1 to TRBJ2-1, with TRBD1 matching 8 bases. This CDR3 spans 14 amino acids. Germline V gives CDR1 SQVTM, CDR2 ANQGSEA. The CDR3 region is CSVEDRGSYNEQFF. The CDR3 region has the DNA TGCAGCGTGGAAGACAGGGGATCCTACAATGAGCAGTTCTTC.

The CDR3 reads CASSLDIEQFF. The CDR3 DNA reads TGTGCCAGCAGCTTGGACATTGAGCAGTTCTTC. The V and J genes are TRBV5-6 and TRBJ2-1; D is uncertain. V was shortened by 0 bases and J by 9 bases, with 4 bases between the two germline ends. The CDR3 runs 11 residues. From germline, CDR1 is SGHDT and CDR2 YYEEEE.

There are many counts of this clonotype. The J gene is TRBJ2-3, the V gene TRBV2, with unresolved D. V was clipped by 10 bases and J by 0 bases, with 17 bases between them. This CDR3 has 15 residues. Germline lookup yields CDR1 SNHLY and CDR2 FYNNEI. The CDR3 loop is CANLGGVPSTDTQYF. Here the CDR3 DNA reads TGTGCCAACCTTGGCGGAGTCCCTAGCACAGATACGCAGTATTTT. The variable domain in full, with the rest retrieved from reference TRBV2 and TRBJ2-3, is EPEVTQTPSHQVTQMGQEVILRCVPISNHLYFYWYRQILGQKVEFLVSFYNNEISEKSEIFDDQFSVERPDGSNFTLKIRSTKLEDSAMYFCANLGGVPSTDTQYFGPGTRLTVL.

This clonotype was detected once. The DNA for the CDR3 is TGTGCCAGCAGCGCAACTAGCGGGGGGCCCCTCCCCCCGCAGTATTTT. Translated, it gives CASSATSGGPLPPQYF. The chain employs TRBV7-2 and TRBJ2-3; 12 nucleotides match TRBD2. J lost 10 bases, V lost 5 bases, and 13 bases had no gene match. Germline-derived CDR1 and CDR2 are SGHTA and FQGNSA. The CDR3 is made up of 16 amino acids.

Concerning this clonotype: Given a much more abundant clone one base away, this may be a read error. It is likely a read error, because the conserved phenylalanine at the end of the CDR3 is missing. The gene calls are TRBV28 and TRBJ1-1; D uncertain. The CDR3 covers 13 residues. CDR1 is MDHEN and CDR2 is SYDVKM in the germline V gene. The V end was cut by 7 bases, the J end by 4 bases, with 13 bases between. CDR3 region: CASTINLVTEAFL. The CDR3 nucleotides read TGTGCCAGCACGATCAACCTGGTCACTGAAGCTTTCCTT.

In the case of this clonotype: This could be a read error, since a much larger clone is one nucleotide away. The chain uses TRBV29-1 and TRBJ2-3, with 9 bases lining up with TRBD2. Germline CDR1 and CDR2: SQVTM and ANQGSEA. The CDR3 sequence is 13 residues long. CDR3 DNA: TGCAACGTTAGCGGGAGCAACCCAGATACGCAGTATTTT. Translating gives CNVSGSNPDTQYF.

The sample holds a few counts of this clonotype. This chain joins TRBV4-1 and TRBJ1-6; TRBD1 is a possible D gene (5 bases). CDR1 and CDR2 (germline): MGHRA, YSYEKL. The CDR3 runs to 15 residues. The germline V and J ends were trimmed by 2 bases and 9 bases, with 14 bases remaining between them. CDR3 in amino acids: CASSQMGQGGSPLHF. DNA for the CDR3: TGCGCCAGCAGCCAAATGGGGCAGGGCGGTTCACCCCTCCACTTT.

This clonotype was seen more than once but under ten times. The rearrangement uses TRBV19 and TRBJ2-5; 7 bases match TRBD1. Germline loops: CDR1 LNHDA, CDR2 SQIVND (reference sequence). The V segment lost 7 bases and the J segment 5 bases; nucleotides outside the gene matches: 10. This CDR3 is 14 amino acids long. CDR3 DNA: TGTGCCAGTACCCCGACAGGGTCAATGGAGACCCAGTACTTC. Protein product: CASTPTGSMETQYF.

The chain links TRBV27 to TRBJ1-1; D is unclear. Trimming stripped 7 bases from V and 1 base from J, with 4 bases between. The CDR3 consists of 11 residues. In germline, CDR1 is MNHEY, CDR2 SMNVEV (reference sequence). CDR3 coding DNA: TGTGCCAGCATTCAGAACACTGAAGCTTTCTTT. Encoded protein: CASIQNTEAFF.

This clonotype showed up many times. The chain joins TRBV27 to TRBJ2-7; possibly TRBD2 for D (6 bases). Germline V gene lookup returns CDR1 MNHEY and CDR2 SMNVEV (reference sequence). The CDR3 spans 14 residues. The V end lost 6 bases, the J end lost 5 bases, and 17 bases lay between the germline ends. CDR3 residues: CASSKGSRGHEQYF. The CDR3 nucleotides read TGTGCCAGCAGCAAGGGCTCGCGGGGCCACGAGCAGTACTTC.

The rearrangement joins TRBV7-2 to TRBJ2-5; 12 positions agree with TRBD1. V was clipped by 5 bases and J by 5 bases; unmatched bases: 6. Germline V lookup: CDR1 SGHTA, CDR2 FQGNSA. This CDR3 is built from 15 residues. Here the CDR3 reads CASSIGTGGAETQYF. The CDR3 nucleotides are TGTGCCAGCAGCATAGGGACAGGGGGCGCCGAGACCCAGTACTTC.

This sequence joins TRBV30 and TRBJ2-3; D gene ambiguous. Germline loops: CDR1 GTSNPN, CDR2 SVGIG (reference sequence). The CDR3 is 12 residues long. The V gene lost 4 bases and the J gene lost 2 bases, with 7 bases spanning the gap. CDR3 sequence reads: CAWNQDTDTQYF. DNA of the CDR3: TGTGCCTGGAACCAAGACACAGATACGCAGTATTTT.